Listed below are T cell receptor beta chains from one sample, sequenced in a study of blood T cell repertoires in COVID-19. Generated by immunoSEQ multiplex PCR, the TCRdb table keeps only in-frame clones and is missing some. The data hold around 71,000 clones, with approximately 86% observed a single time. Sample: peripheral blood. The receptors come from a woman aged 60 to 75 with acute or convalescent COVID-19. The CDR3 runs from the conserved cysteine through the conserved F or W. A D gene is named only where the DNA matches it firmly. Clone size is given for some rows only: seen once, a few or many times, or a class if the clone is expanded.

D	V	size	J	DNA	CDR3
-	TRBV28	-	TRBJ2-7	TGTGCCAGCAGTCTCCTTGGCGGGAATGGTAACTACGAGCAGTACTTC	CASSLLGGNGNYEQYF
TRBD2	TRBV7-2	-	TRBJ2-7	TGTGCCAGCAGCTTAGGTAGCGGGATCTACGAGCAGTACTTC	CASSLGSGIYEQYF
-	TRBV7-2	-	TRBJ2-7	TGTGCCAGCAGCTTAGACGGGACATCCGAGCAGTACTTC	CASSLDGTSEQYF
TRBD1	TRBV18	-	TRBJ1-4	TGTGCCAGCTCACCGTTGCAGGGGGAACTGTTTTTT	CASSPLQGELFF
-	TRBV10-3	-	TRBJ2-1	TGTGCCACCAGACTGGGCGCCTACAATGAGCAGTTCTTC	CATRLGAYNEQFF
-	TRBV25-1	-	TRBJ1-3	TGTGCCAGCAGTGAATTAGGACACTCTGGAAACACCATATATTTT	CASSELGHSGNTIYF
TRBD1	TRBV18	-	TRBJ1-2	TGTGCCAGCTCCCCGGGGGCGACAGGGCTTGGCTATGGCTACACCTTC	CASSPGATGLGYGYTF
-	TRBV2	-	TRBJ1-1	TGTGCCAGCAGTGAATGGCAGGGTATGAACACTGAAGCTTTCTTT	CASSEWQGMNTEAFF
-	TRBV5-1	-	TRBJ1-2	TGCGCCAGCAGCTCTGACGAGGGAGATGACTATGGCTACACCTTC	CASSSDEGDDYGYTF
-	TRBV3-1/TRBV3-2	-	TRBJ2-7	TGTGCCAGCAGCCCCGGACAGTTTCGGGTGTACTTC	CASSPGQFRVYF
-	TRBV21-1	-	TRBJ1-4	TGTGCCAGCAGCAAAATCGACAGCATCGGGAATGAAAAACTGTTTTTT	CASSKIDSIGNEKLFF
-	TRBV10-3	once	TRBJ1-2	TGTGCCATCACCAACCCTGGGAGGAACTACACCTTC	CAITNPGRNYTF
-	TRBV30	-	TRBJ2-7	TGTGCCTGGAGTAGGTCAGGTGACAGCTCCTACGAGCAGTACTTC	CAWSRSGDSSYEQYF
-	TRBV9	-	TRBJ2-3	TGTGCCAGCAGCTACTCTCAGGGACTCACAGATACGCAGTATTTT	CASSYSQGLTDTQYF
TRBD1	TRBV18	few	TRBJ1-6	TGTGCCAGCTCACCGGCGGACAGGGCAAATAATTCACCCCTCCACTTT	CASSPADRANNSPLHF
-	TRBV6-5	once	TRBJ1-5	TGTGCCAGCGAGTCCTTTGACAGGAGAAATCAGCCCCAGCATTTT	CASESFDRRNQPQHF
TRBD1	TRBV6-5	-	TRBJ2-7	TGTGCCAGCAGTCCGGGACAGGGGGCCGACGAGCAGTACTTC	CASSPGQGADEQYF